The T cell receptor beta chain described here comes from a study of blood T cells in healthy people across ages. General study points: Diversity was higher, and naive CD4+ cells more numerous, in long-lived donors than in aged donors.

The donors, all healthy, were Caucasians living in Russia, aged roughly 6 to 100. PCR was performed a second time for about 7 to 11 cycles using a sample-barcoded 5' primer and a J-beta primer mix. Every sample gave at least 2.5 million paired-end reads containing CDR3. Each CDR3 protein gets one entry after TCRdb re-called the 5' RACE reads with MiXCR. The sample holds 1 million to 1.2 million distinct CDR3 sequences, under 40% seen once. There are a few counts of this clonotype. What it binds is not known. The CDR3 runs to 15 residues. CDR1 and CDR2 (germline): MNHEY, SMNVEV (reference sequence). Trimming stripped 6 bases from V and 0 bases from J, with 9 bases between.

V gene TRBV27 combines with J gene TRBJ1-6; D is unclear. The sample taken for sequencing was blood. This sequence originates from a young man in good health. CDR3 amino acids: CASSPPRSYNSPLHF. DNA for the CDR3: TGTGCCAGCAGCCCGCCCCGCTCCTATAATTCACCCCTCCACTTT.